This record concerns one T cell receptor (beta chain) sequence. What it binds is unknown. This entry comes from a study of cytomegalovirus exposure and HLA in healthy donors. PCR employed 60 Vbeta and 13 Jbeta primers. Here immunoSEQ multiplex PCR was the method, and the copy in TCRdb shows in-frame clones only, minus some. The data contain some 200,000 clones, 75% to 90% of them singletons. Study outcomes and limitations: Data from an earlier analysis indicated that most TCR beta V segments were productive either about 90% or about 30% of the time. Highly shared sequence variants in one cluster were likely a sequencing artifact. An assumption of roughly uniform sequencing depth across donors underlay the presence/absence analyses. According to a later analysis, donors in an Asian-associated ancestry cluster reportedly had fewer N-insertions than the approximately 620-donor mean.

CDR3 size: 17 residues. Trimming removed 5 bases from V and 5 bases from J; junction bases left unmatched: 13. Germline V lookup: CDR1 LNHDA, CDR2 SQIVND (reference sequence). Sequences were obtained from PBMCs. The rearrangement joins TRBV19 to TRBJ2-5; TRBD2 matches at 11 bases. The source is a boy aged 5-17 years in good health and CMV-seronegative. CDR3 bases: TGTGCCAGTAGTCGGTCAAACCTAGCGGGAGGCGGGGAGACCCAGTACTTC. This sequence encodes CASSRSNLAGGGETQYF.